This TCR beta chain comes out of a study of blood T cell repertoires in COVID-19. Study summary: Sites in the United States, Italy and Spain provided acute and convalescent COVID-19 samples. PBMCs, B-cell-depleted T cells, or T cells provided the cDNA or gDNA that made up the material.

Libraries were prepared by immunoSEQ multiplex PCR; TCRdb keeps only in-frame clonotypes and omits some of them. Among 310,000 or so clones listed, approximately 88% were seen once. The V gene lost 3 bases and the J gene lost 0 bases, with 8 bases spanning the gap. CDR1 is SGHTA, CDR2 FQGNSA, per germline. The CDR3 is 14 amino acids. The TCR originated in a man between 18 and 35 years old who had recovered from COVID-19. Sequenced: peripheral blood. The chain combines TRBV7-2 with TRBJ1-1, with no clear D. The CDR3 nucleotides are TGTGCCAGCAGCTTTCTCTCGGTGAACACTGAAGCTTTCTTT. Protein sequence: CASSFLSVNTEAFF.